This TCR beta chain is from a study of monozygotic twins with cystic fibrosis. Study-wide context: Libraries were built from roughly 3 micrograms of fragmented DNA using around 14 PCR cycles.

CDR1 and CDR2 from the germline V gene are SGHTA and FQGNSA. The CDR3 loop spans 11 amino acids. V lost 2 bases and J 5 bases, leaving 3 bases between the germline ends. Study results and limitations: Low clonality (median 0.0095) suggested a mostly naive repertoire. In 13 of 16 pairs, V gene usage was closest to the co-twin's. Monozygotic CF twin pairs shared significantly more nucleotide-identical clonotypes than unrelated CF individuals did.

For this clone: Its antigen is unidentified.

TCRdb's table, derived via immunoSEQ multiplex PCR, lists solely in-frame clones and lacks some. The repertoire holds more than 9,500 clones, with over 80% as singletons. The genes are TRBV7-2 and TRBJ2-5; D not certain. The clonotype comes from a boy aged 2 to 10 with cystic fibrosis. The sequenced sample was blood. CDR3 sequence: CASSLTETQYF. In DNA form, the CDR3 reads TGTGCCAGCAGCTTAACTGAGACCCAGTACTTC.